This TCR beta chain was captured in a study of T cell responses to AZD1222 COVID-19 vaccine (dated by TCRdb to about 2021). Some background on the complete study: TCR sequencing covered over 230 trial participants: 200 to 210 given two doses of AZD1222 and 26 given two doses of MenACWY control vaccine. Trial participants were enrolled into age subgroups of 18-55, 56-69 and 70-plus years, which contained about 160, 30 and 59 TCR-sequenced participants, respectively.

Read against the paper, the sample's time point label means: about 28 days (+/-7) after the second vaccine dose. AZD1222 recipients with second doses at about 4 weeks or about 12 weeks were pooled, because spike-specific TCR depth and breadth did not differ between schedules. Vaccinee samples were obtained from the UK trials COV001 and COV002, which included a single-blind randomized controlled phase 2/3 trial of AZD1222 (ChAdOx1 nCoV-19) in healthy adults. For TCRbeta chain sequencing, PBMC samples from trial participants were taken at day 0 and at day 28 after the second dose. The CDR3 regions of human TCRbeta chains were subjected to immunosequencing. The paper's processing steps were these. TCRs in the repertoires were compared against a reference library of SARS-CoV-2-specific TCRs that had been generated with the MIRA antigen-specificity platform. Breadth was defined as the fraction of unique TCRs that were SARS-CoV-2-associated. Depth was defined as the fraction of total T cells that were SARS-CoV-2-associated. Using the MIRA data, every spike-specific TCR was mapped to the spike region that the TCR reacted to and assigned to either a CD4 or a CD8 class. Log10-transformed breadth and depth values were compared by one-way ANOVA with Sidak's multiple comparisons tests. As stored in TCRdb, this immuneACCESS dataset retains in-frame rearrangements with V and J assigned. A fraction of the clones does not appear; measured against another copy, unresolved V genes explain less than half of the discrepancy, and the remainder lacks a known reason. V, J and clone size reflect that table, while D and trimming were determined from the DNA. The sample table shows about 130,000 clones, and roughly 93% are seen once. The top ten clonotypes cover 1% to 1.4% of the sample.

The CDR3 spans 14 residues, from the cysteine through the phenylalanine. The read is trimmed to its CDR3 DNA, 42 bases read in frame from base 1. The germline V gene (reference sequence) specifies LGHDT as CDR1 and YNNKEL as CDR2. Between the V and J ends, shortened by 1 base and 9 bases respectively, the junction contains 13 bases. Study-wide findings and limitations: Spike-specific TCR breadth and depth rose significantly after two AZD1222 doses compared with day 0 and with MenACWY recipients. Participants were mostly white British, with more females than males. The authors suggested clonal diversity may have been underestimated. Epitopes outside the regions mutated in the B.1.351 and B.1.1.7 variants were reportedly recognized by nearly half of the unique spike-specific TCRs. CD4 TCRs associated with the vaccine covered the entire spike protein, and the dominant responses were in regions 160-218 and 743-854. Because no day 14 peak-response samples were available, the repertoires could be characterized only after the peak T cell response. Conclusions about previously exposed vaccinees are limited, since just five to seven AZD1222 recipients were seropositive for SARS-CoV-2 at baseline. The 56-69-year group was small, and its depth increase did not reach significance, likely because of low power.

This clone was seen just once. What antigen it recognizes has not been identified. No base quality values were provided; no much bigger clone lies one nucleotide off. The chain joins TRBV3-1 (or the pseudogene TRBV3-2) to TRBJ2-4; no D gene is confidently identified. The material was peripheral blood, obtained 28 days after the second AZD1222 dose. This TCR was sampled from an adult who received the AZD1222 COVID-19 vaccine. For the CDR3, the sequence is CASSQAGPGAIQYF. The sequence in DNA is TGTGCCAGCAGCCAAGCGGGCCCAGGCGCCATTCAGTACTTC.